This TCR beta chain was recovered during a study of shared clonotypes between healthy human individuals. At the level of the study: The plates for each donor numbered three CD4 naive, three CD4 memory, two CD8 naive and one CD8 memory.

The naive CD8 fraction comprised CD45RO-negative cells positively selected for CCR7 and excluded terminally differentiated effector memory CD45RA+ cells. Comment on this clone: Its antigen remains unidentified.

The length of the CDR3 is 13 residues. Looked up from germline, CDR1 is ENHRY and CDR2 is SYGVKD. Between the trimmed V and J ends, which lost 3 bases and 1 base, there was a span of 7 bases. The input for sorted-subset replicate PCRs was 150 to 200 ng DNA, about 30,000 T cell genomes. The protocol was immunoSEQ multiplex PCR, while the TCRdb copy is restricted to in-frame clones and leaves out a portion. This sample has more than 600,000 clones, with 90% to 95% found just once. General study findings and limits: In contrast to clonotypes shared by all four donors, non-shared clonotypes had lower generation probabilities.

The sequenced sample was naive CD8+ T cells sorted from blood. The TCR comes from a young man in good health. The chain joins TRBV10-3 to TRBJ2-7, with D unresolved. CDR3 sequence: CAISDSGSYEQYF. In DNA form, the CDR3 reads TGTGCCATCAGTGATTCCGGATCCTACGAGCAGTACTTC.